This record concerns one T cell receptor (beta chain) sequence. Its antigen remains unidentified. The germline gives CDR1 MNHEY, CDR2 SVGAGI. With V trimmed by 3 bases and J by 0 bases, 8 bases remained unmatched. CDR3 length equals 16 residues. This sample is drawn from a study of vaccination and CD4 T cells after COVID-19. Study overall: From HCoV-229E, HCoV-OC43, HCoV-NL63 and SARS-CoV-2, overlapping spike peptides were used to stimulate the cells. Treatment of control cultures consisted of a CEFX pool, an HIV-1 Nef pool, or no peptide.

Treatment indicated: roughly ten-day PBMC culture with coronavirus spike peptide pools or control peptides (ViraFEST assay). Study-wide points: Researchers report that 304 of 307 vaccine-specific clones in convalescent patients proved spike mono-reactive.

Sequencing of DNA taken from cultured CD4+ T cells relied on the Oncomine TCR Beta short-read assay. One entry per CDR3 protein, called by TCRdb with MiXCR from the PCR reads. The data contain roughly 10,000 distinct CDR3 sequences, approximately 50% of them singletons. The sequencing input was CD4+ T cells from blood, cultured in vitro. This TCR was recovered from a human donor who had recovered from COVID-19. The V and J genes are TRBV6-5 and TRBJ2-7; 7 bases line up with TRBD2. CDR3 protein: CASSYPVLAASYEQYF. CDR3 in DNA: TGTGCCAGCAGTTATCCGGTCCTAGCGGCCTCCTACGAGCAGTACTTC.